This T cell receptor beta chain was profiled in a study of shared clonotypes between healthy human individuals. Whole-study results and caveats: Generation probability values for non-shared clonotypes were lower than those for clonotypes shared by all four donors.

Remarks on this clone: Antigen: not known.

The ends were cut back, 3 bases at V and 8 bases at J, with 17 bases in the middle. Germline CDR1 is MDHEN and CDR2 is SYDVKM. CDR3 size: 15 residues. Assay: immunoSEQ multiplex PCR; the TCRdb copy retains only in-frame clones and omits some. Of about 2.4 million clones detected, under 95% appear once; the ten largest clones hold roughly 0.36%. The genes are TRBV28 and TRBJ2-1; D is unresolved. The sequencing input was naive CD4+ T cells from PBMCs. Indicated subset: CD45RA+ positively selected. This receptor was identified in a young man in good health. Some clones in this sample may be carry-over from other donors' samples. CDR3 in DNA: TGTGCCAGCAGTTTTGTAACCCCAAGGTTCCATGAGCAGTTCTTC. Translating gives CASSFVTPRFHEQFF.